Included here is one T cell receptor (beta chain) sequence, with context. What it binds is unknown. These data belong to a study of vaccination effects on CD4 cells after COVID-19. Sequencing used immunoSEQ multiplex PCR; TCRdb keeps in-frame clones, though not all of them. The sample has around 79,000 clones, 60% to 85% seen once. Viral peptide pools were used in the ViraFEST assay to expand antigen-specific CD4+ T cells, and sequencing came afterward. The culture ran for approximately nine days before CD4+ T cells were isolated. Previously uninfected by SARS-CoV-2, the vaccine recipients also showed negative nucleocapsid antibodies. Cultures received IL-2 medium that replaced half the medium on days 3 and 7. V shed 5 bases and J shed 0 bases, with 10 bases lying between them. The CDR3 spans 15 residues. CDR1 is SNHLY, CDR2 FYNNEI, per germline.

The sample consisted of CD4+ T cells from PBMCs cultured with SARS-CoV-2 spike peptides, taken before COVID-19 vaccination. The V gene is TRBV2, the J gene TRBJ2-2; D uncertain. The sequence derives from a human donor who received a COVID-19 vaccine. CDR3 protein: CASSQQITNTGELFF. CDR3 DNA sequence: TGTGCCAGCAGTCAGCAGATCACGAACACCGGGGAGCTGTTTTTT.